Below, 19 T cell receptor beta chains from the same sample are listed, as sequenced in a study of radiation and T cells in renal cell carcinoma. Time point: blood 2 weeks post-SBRT. Treatment: 15 Gy SBRT to primary tumor, nephrectomy 4 weeks later. Assay: immunoSEQ multiplex PCR; the TCRdb copy retains only in-frame clones and omits some. This sample has just over 150,000 clones, with 87% found just once. The sample here was blood, taken from a patient whose treatment included radiotherapy and nephrectomy. Receptors were obtained from a woman aged 50 to 60 with renal cell carcinoma.

This chain links TRBV18 with TRBJ2-5, with D uncertain. Germline loops: CDR1 KGHSH, CDR2 LQKENI. The CDR3 length is 16 residues. V dropped 4 bases and J dropped 4 bases, with 19 bases sitting between them. DNA for the CDR3: TGTGCCAGCTCACAGATCCCGCGACCTCAAGGAGAGACCCAGTACTTC. Its protein is CASSQIPRPQGETQYF. The entire variable domain, with the rest obtained from reference TRBV18 and TRBJ2-5, is as follows: NAGVMQNPRHLVRRRGQEARLRCSPMKGHSHVYWYRQLPEEGLKFMVYLQKENIIDESGMPKERFSAEFPKEGPSILRIQQVVRGDSAAYFCASSQIPRPQGETQYFGPGTRLLVL.

This clone was seen only once. V is TRBV7-9 and J is TRBJ1-5, with a possible D match to TRBD1 (6 bases). The CDR3 contains 14 residues. Germline values: CDR1 SEHNR, CDR2 FQNEAQ (reference sequence). V was pared by 5 bases and J by 4 bases, with 12 bases between. As DNA, the CDR3 is TGTGCCAGCAGCGCCACACAGGGTAATCAGCCCCAGCATTTT. It is translated as CASSATQGNQPQHF.

The chain recombines TRBV30 with TRBJ1-2, with D possibly being TRBD1 (5 bases). The germline V and J ends were trimmed by 4 bases and 8 bases, with 20 bases remaining between them. The length of the CDR3 is 14 residues. Germline CDR1 GTSNPN, CDR2 SVGIG (reference sequence). The CDR3 reads CAWTPRPLGRGYTF. The DNA of the CDR3 is TGTGCCTGGACCCCTCGCCCCCTGGGACGAGGCTACACCTTC.

The chain couples TRBV2 to TRBJ1-6; no definite D call. With 8 bases removed from V and 6 bases from J, the gap between germline ends came to 17 bases. The CDR3 runs to 15 residues. Germline assignment: CDR1 SNHLY and CDR2 FYNNEI. CDR3 coding DNA: TGTGCCAGCCTTCTTGACATTGGGATTAATTCACCCCTCCACTTT. It yields the protein CASLLDIGINSPLHF.

The chain links TRBV30 to TRBJ2-5, with 10 bases that match TRBD2. J lost 1 base, V lost 6 bases, and 2 bases had no gene match. The CDR3 is 13 amino acids. Germline assignment: CDR1 GTSNPN and CDR2 SVGIG (reference sequence). DNA for the CDR3: TGTGCCTGTGGACTAGCGGTCCAAGAGACCCAGTACTTC. It specifies CACGLAVQETQYF.

The chain uses TRBV9 and TRBJ2-1, with D tentatively TRBD1 (6 bases). Trimming took 4 bases from V and 0 from J, leaving 11 bases between them. Germline V gives CDR1 SGDLS, CDR2 YYNGEE. CDR3 size: 15 residues. In DNA, the CDR3 is TGTGCCAGCAGCATAAGGGACATCTCCTACAATGAGCAGTTCTTC. Translation: CASSIRDISYNEQFF.

This clone was recorded only once. The chain combines TRBV5-6 with TRBJ2-5, with 7 bases matching TRBD1. V lost 4 bases, J lost 3 bases, and 9 bases stayed unmatched. The CDR3 totals 15 residues. Looked up from germline, CDR1 is SGHDT and CDR2 is YYEEEE. The CDR3 is CASSPTTGNKETQYF. The CDR3 DNA reads as TGTGCCAGCAGCCCGACGACAGGGAACAAAGAGACCCAGTACTTC.

The chain is built from TRBV5-1 and TRBJ1-4, with 8 bases that match TRBD1. V was pared by 1 base and J by 8 bases, with 7 bases of the junction left unmatched. The CDR3 runs to 15 residues. Germline lookup yields CDR1 SGHRS and CDR2 YFSETQ. CDR3 in amino acids: CASSLSRTGNEKLFF. CDR3 coding DNA: TGCGCCAGCAGCTTGAGTAGGACAGGGAACGAAAAACTGTTTTTT.

The rearrangement joins TRBV4-3 to TRBJ2-2; possibly TRBD2 for D (6 bases). Deletions cut 1 base from V and 1 base from J, with 13 bases between. The germline gives CDR1 LGHNA, CDR2 YSLEER. The CDR3 runs 17 residues. CDR3 DNA: TGCGCCAGCAGCCAAGGGAGGGTTTTCTTGAACACCGGGGAGCTGTTTTTT. It encodes CASSQGRVFLNTGELFF.

The chain combines TRBV2 with TRBJ1-2; TRBD1 matches at 8 bases. Unmatched junction bases numbered 7, after V lost 8 bases and J lost 8 bases. The CDR3 has 12 residues. Per germline, CDR1 SNHLY and CDR2 FYNNEI. CDR3 in DNA: TGTGCCAGCGGGGACAGGATTAAGGGCTACACCTTC. Amino acid sequence: CASGDRIKGYTF.

This chain connects TRBV6-1 to TRBJ1-1, with D uncertain. The CDR3 extends over 11 amino acids. Germline CDR1 and CDR2: MNHNS and SASEGT. The V gene lost 0 bases and the J gene lost 11 bases, with 7 bases spanning the gap. The CDR3 loop reads CASSEARSAFF. The CDR3 DNA reads TGTGCCAGCAGTGAAGCGCGGAGTGCTTTCTTT.

This chain links TRBV15 with TRBJ1-5; D is undetermined. Germline V CDR1 and CDR2: LNHNV, YYDKDF (reference sequence). There are 14 residues in the CDR3. V lost 0 bases and J 4 bases, leaving 7 bases between the germline ends. The CDR3 sequence: CATSRDQWNQPQHF. CDR3 DNA: TGTGCCACCAGCAGAGATCAGTGGAATCAGCCCCAGCATTTT.

The chain uses TRBV11-2 and TRBJ2-3; 12 bases map to TRBD1. CDR3 length equals 15 residues. Losses at the gene ends were 8 bases for V and 5 bases for J; bases not matched to a gene: 8. CDR1 and CDR2 from the germline V gene are SGHAT and FQNNGV. The CDR3 region has the DNA TGTGCCAGCCGAGCCCGGGACAGGGGGCTAGATACGCAGTATTTT. This gives the protein CASRARDRGLDTQYF.

This clone came up once. The rearrangement joins TRBV5-4 to TRBJ2-5; D perhaps matches TRBD1 (5 bases). Per the germline V gene, CDR1 is SGHNT and CDR2 is YYREEE (reference sequence). The CDR3 has 14 residues. The V and J ends lost 4 bases and 5 bases respectively, with 15 bases between them. The DNA of the CDR3 is TGTGCCAGCAGCCTTGGGGCCAGAGACGAGACCCAGTACTTC. Its translation is CASSLGARDETQYF.

The chain recombines TRBV11-1 with TRBJ2-6; D is perhaps TRBD2 (6 bases). The ends were cut back, 4 bases at V and 0 bases at J, with 10 bases in the middle. This CDR3 spans 16 amino acids. Germline V gene lookup returns CDR1 SGHAT and CDR2 FQDESV (reference sequence). CDR3 residues: CASSSPGLSGANVLTF. In nucleotides, the CDR3 is TGTGCCAGCAGCTCTCCGGGACTCTCTGGGGCCAACGTCCTGACTTTC. Supplemented by reference TRBV11-1 and TRBJ2-6, the full variable domain reads EAEVAQSPRYKITEKSQAVAFWCDPISGHATLYWYRQILGQGPELLVQFQDESVVDDSQLPKDRFSAERLKGVDSTLKIQPAELGDSAMYLCASSSPGLSGANVLTFGAGSRLTVL.

V usage is TRBV4-1 and J usage is TRBJ2-2, with 8 bases identical to TRBD1. After removal of 4 bases from V and 7 bases from J, the junction contained 5 bases not matched to a gene. Germline CDR1 reads MGHRA; CDR2 reads YSYEKL. CDR3 length: 14 amino acids. The CDR3 spells CASSPGQGVGELFF. The CDR3 coding sequence is TGCGCCAGCAGCCCTGGACAGGGAGTCGGGGAGCTGTTTTTT.

This chain joins TRBV6-1 and TRBJ2-1; the match to TRBD2 covers 8 bases. After removal of 0 bases from V and 14 bases from J, the junction contained 15 bases not matched to a gene. Germline V gives CDR1 MNHNS, CDR2 SASEGT. This CDR3 is built from 16 residues. CDR3 protein: CASSEALRGAAQYEFF. The CDR3 DNA is TGTGCCAGCAGTGAAGCGCTGCGGGGGGCCGCCCAATACGAGTTCTTC.

The CDR3 spells CASSEAGQGIGYTF. The CDR3 DNA follows: TGTGCCAGCAGTGAAGCCGGACAGGGGATCGGCTACACCTTC. The chain combines TRBV6-1 with TRBJ1-2; 9 nucleotides align to TRBD1. Germline CDR1 is MNHNS and CDR2 is SASEGT. V dropped 0 bases and J dropped 8; count of bases not matched to a gene: 4. The CDR3 consists of 14 residues.

This sequence joins TRBV6-5 and TRBJ1-1; 7 positions match TRBD1. V was clipped by 5 bases and J by 0 bases; unmatched bases: 3. Germline V gene data show CDR1 as MNHEY and CDR2 as SVGAGI. CDR3 length: 14 amino acids. In DNA form, the CDR3 reads TGTGCCAGCAGTCGGGACAGCATGAACACTGAAGCTTTCTTT. Protein product: CASSRDSMNTEAFF.